One sample yielded the 26 T cell receptor beta chains listed below, sequenced in a study of T-cell reconstitution after alpha-beta-depleted transplantation in children. Researchers prepared the TCRbeta library using unique molecular identifiers, the study reports. MiXCR, run by TCRdb on the PCR reads, gives a single entry per CDR3 protein. In the table there are about 200,000 distinct CDR3 sequences, about 7% of which are singletons. The starting material was PBMCs, obtained before TCRalphabeta/CD19-depleted stem cell transplant. The receptors shown here come from a boy between 2 and 15 years old with acute lymphoblastic leukemia, due to receive a stem cell transplant.

This clonotype was seen at least ten times. The chain combines TRBV20-1 with TRBJ2-3, with TRBD2 matching 10 bases. Losses at the gene ends were 5 bases for V and 4 bases for J; bases not matched to a gene: 9. CDR3 length equals 15 residues. Germline V gives CDR1 DFQATT, CDR2 SNEGSKA (reference sequence). The DNA of the CDR3 is TGCAGTGCTTATGCTAGCGGGAGAGGGCCAGATACGCAGTATTTT. Its protein product is CSAYASGRGPDTQYF.

This clonotype has at least ten counts. The chain links TRBV30 to TRBJ1-1; D uncertain. The V gene lost 0 bases and the J gene lost 3 bases, with 5 bases spanning the gap. Germline V gene data show CDR1 as GTSNPN and CDR2 as SVGIG (reference sequence). This CDR3 spans 12 amino acids. Here the CDR3 reads CAWSVSHTEAFF. The CDR3 bases are TGTGCCTGGAGTGTTTCCCACACTGAAGCTTTCTTT.

This clonotype was found many times. V usage is TRBV12-3 or TRBV12-4 and J usage is TRBJ2-7; 7 bases fit TRBD1. CDR3 length: 12 residues. The junction had 4 bases not matched to a gene; V was cut back by 5 bases and J by 6 bases. CDR3 bases: TGTGCCAGCAGTCGACGGACAGGCGAGCAGTACTTC. It yields the protein CASSRRTGEQYF.

The J gene is TRBJ2-1, the V gene TRBV5-1, with unresolved D. The CDR3 consists of 14 residues. V lost 6 bases and J lost 0, with 10 bases in between. Per germline, CDR1 SGHRS and CDR2 YFSETQ. CDR3 coding DNA: TGCGCCAGCACCCCGGCGAGCTCCTACAATGAGCAGTTCTTC. Its protein product is CASTPASSYNEQFF.

The chain combines TRBV7-2 with TRBJ2-3; tentatively, D is TRBD1 or TRBD2 (6 bases each). This CDR3 comprises 23 residues. Per germline, CDR1 SGHTA and CDR2 FQGNSA. Trimming left V 2 bases short and J 2 bases short, with 35 bases between. The CDR3 DNA follows: TGTGCCAGCAGCTTATTTGGGGGGCATAGAGATCGGCTTCGGGCAGGCTTCACAGATACGCAGTATTTT. Its translation is CASSLFGGHRDRLRAGFTDTQYF.

In its sample, this clonotype was seen once. One end of the junction fails to match germline, which may point to a read error. The chain joins TRBV20-1 to TRBJ2-5, with 9 bases matching TRBD1. In germline, CDR1 is DFQATT, CDR2 SNEGSKA (reference sequence). The CDR3 runs to 18 residues. CDR3 protein: CCAQPMGGTGWSRETQYF. The CDR3 DNA reads as TGCTGTGCCCAGCCAATGGGCGGGACAGGGTGGTCTCGGGAGACCCAGTACTTC.

This clonotype was observed many times. The chain employs TRBV29-1 and TRBJ2-1, with 13 bases matching TRBD2. CDR3 length: 14 residues. Germline CDR1 SQVTM, CDR2 ANQGSEA. With V trimmed by 5 bases and J by 12 bases, 10 bases remained unmatched. DNA for the CDR3: TGCAGCGTTCGCCCTGGACTAGCGGGAGAAGGGCAGTTCTTC. The encoded protein is CSVRPGLAGEGQFF.

The V gene is TRBV20-1, the J gene TRBJ1-2; no reliable D call. Germline V CDR1 and CDR2: DFQATT, SNEGSKA (reference sequence). This CDR3 spans 12 amino acids. The V end was cut by 0 bases, the J end by 3 bases, with 5 bases between. Here the CDR3 reads CSARDGDYGYTF. DNA for the CDR3: TGCAGTGCTAGAGATGGGGACTATGGCTACACCTTC.

The rearrangement links TRBV6-1 to TRBJ1-5, with 8 bases lining up with TRBD1. Germline V gene lookup returns CDR1 MNHNS and CDR2 SASEGT. The CDR3 spans 16 residues. Unmatched junction bases numbered 14, after V lost 8 bases and J lost 5 bases. The CDR3, as DNA: TGTGCCAGCTCGCCGAGGACAGGGATGAGTGATCAGCCCCAGCATTTT. Amino acids: CASSPRTGMSDQPQHF.

This clonotype showed up many times. CDR3 loop: CATSNFPGNEQFF. The CDR3 DNA reads TGCGCCACCTCCAACTTCCCGGGCAATGAGCAGTTCTTC. The chain recombines TRBV5-1 with TRBJ2-1; D is unclear. This CDR3 region has 13 residues. Germline CDR1 and CDR2: SGHRS and YFSETQ. Trimming left V 9 bases short and J 6 bases short, with 16 bases between.

This clonotype was counted at least ten times. This chain connects TRBV10-3 to TRBJ2-7; possibly TRBD2 for D (6 bases). The CDR3 spans 17 residues. Trimming stripped 2 bases from V and 3 bases from J, with 20 bases between. In germline, CDR1 is ENHRY, CDR2 SYGVKD. The CDR3 DNA reads as TGTGCCATCAGTGAGCCTAGCGCGGGGCCAGATGACTACGAGCAGTACTTC. As protein: CAISEPSAGPDDYEQYF.

The chain has TRBV2 and TRBJ2-2; D possibly corresponds to TRBD2 (5 bases). CDR1 is SNHLY, CDR2 FYNNEI, per germline. Trimming removed 5 bases at V and 2 bases at J, with 6 bases between. The CDR3 runs to 13 residues. This CDR3 is CASSRTNTGELFF. DNA of the CDR3: TGTGCCAGCAGTCGGACTAACACCGGGGAGCTGTTTTTT.

This chain joins TRBV11-2 and TRBJ2-1, with D tentatively TRBD2 (6 bases). The V gene lost 3 bases and the J gene lost 5 bases, with 20 bases spanning the gap. The length of the CDR3 is 17 residues. In germline, CDR1 is SGHAT, CDR2 FQNNGV. CDR3 DNA: TGTGCCAGCAGCTTCCCTTTTGGTGTAGCGGAAAACAATGAGCAGTTCTTC. As protein: CASSFPFGVAENNEQFF.

This clonotype was counted ten times or more. The chain has TRBV7-2 and TRBJ2-1; a weak D match, TRBD2 (6 bases). V gave up 4 bases and J gave up 1 base, with 8 bases separating them. The CDR3 totals 14 residues. Germline V CDR1 and CDR2: SGHTA, FQGNSA. The CDR3: CASSWRGSYNEQFF. The CDR3, as DNA: TGTGCCAGCAGCTGGCGGGGTTCCTACAATGAGCAGTTCTTC.

This clonotype was observed at least ten times. This chain joins TRBV20-1 and TRBJ2-7; the match to TRBD1 covers 7 bases. Per germline, CDR1 DFQATT and CDR2 SNEGSKA (reference sequence). This CDR3 is 15 amino acids long. Trimming at V came to 1 base and at J to 3 bases, leaving 9 bases not matched to a gene. In nucleotides, the CDR3 is TGCAGTGCTAGAGTTCCGGGACAGAGACTCTACGAGCAGTACTTC. Encoded protein: CSARVPGQRLYEQYF.

Notes on this clonotype: At one end, the junction sequence differs from germline, possibly due to a read error. This chain uses TRBV7-8 with TRBJ2-3; a possible D gene is TRBD2 (5 bases). The CDR3 runs 16 residues. Germline CDR1 reads SGHVS; CDR2 reads FQNEAQ. CDR3 nucleotides: TGTGCCGGCAGCTTAGAGGGAAGAACTAGCACAGATACGCAGTATTTT. Encoded protein: CAGSLEGRTSTDTQYF.

In its sample, this clonotype was seen many times. The V gene is TRBV5-6, the J gene TRBJ2-1, with 11 bases identical to TRBD2. With 3 bases clipped from V and 4 bases from J, the junction kept 9 bases outside the gene matches. CDR1 SGHDT and CDR2 YYEEEE come from the germline V gene. The CDR3 consists of 17 residues. This CDR3 is CASSWGSGTSGYNEQFF. CDR3 nucleotides: TGTGCCAGCAGCTGGGGCTCCGGGACTAGCGGTTACAATGAGCAGTTCTTC.

In its sample, this clonotype was seen many times. This sequence joins TRBV5-1 and TRBJ1-1, with a tentative D call TRBD1 (6 bases). This CDR3 is 15 amino acids long. Between the trimmed V and J ends, which lost 4 bases and 1 base, there was a span of 14 bases. The germline V gene encodes CDR1 SGHRS and CDR2 YFSETQ. CDR3 residues: CASSQQGSPNTEAFF. The CDR3 bases are TGCGCCAGCAGCCAACAGGGATCCCCGAACACTGAAGCTTTCTTT.

This clonotype was detected ten times or more. The chain joins TRBV15 to TRBJ2-3; D is undetermined. Germline CDR1 and CDR2: LNHNV and YYDKDF (reference sequence). Trimming shortened V by 0 bases and J by 4 bases, and 5 bases separated the two germline ends. The CDR3 contains 13 residues. As DNA, the CDR3 is TGTGCCACCAGCAGAGACCTAGCAGATACGCAGTATTTT. It encodes CATSRDLADTQYF.

This clonotype was counted ten times or more. The J gene is TRBJ2-7, the V gene TRBV29-1; TRBD2 aligns across 11 bases. The V segment lost 6 bases and the J segment 0 bases; nucleotides outside the gene matches: 7. Germline V gene lookup returns CDR1 SQVTM and CDR2 ANQGSEA. CDR3 length: 15 amino acids. The CDR3 here is CSVNGGTSGSYEQYF. Here the CDR3 DNA reads TGCAGCGTAAATGGAGGGACTAGCGGCTCCTACGAGCAGTACTTC.

This clonotype was detected ten times or more. The chain is built from TRBV29-1 and TRBJ2-1; possible D gene TRBD2, 7 bases. The germline gives CDR1 SQVTM, CDR2 ANQGSEA. Between the trimmed V and J ends, which lost 8 bases and 7 bases, there was a span of 21 bases. This CDR3 is built from 14 residues. CDR3 nucleotides: TGCAGCCAACCCCCACGGGGGGCCAGGAATGAGCAGTTCTTC. Protein sequence: CSQPPRGARNEQFF.

This clonotype appeared a few times. The chain employs TRBV2 and TRBJ2-6, with 11 bases fitting TRBD1. Losses at the gene ends were 5 bases for V and 0 bases for J; bases not matched to a gene: 9. Germline V CDR1 and CDR2: SNHLY, FYNNEI. This CDR3 has 19 residues. The CDR3 protein is CASSLRLGQGASGANVLTF. CDR3 bases: TGTGCCAGCAGTTTAAGGTTAGGACAGGGGGCCTCTGGGGCCAACGTCCTGACTTTC.

This clonotype was counted between two and nine times. The chain uses TRBV5-5 and TRBJ1-2, with D tentatively TRBD1 (5 bases). The CDR3 length is 15 residues. The germline CDR1 and CDR2 sequences are SGHKS and YYEKEE (reference sequence). V was shortened by 2 bases and J by 7 bases, with 18 bases between the two germline ends. The CDR3 loop is CASSLSPDSSIGYTF. For the CDR3, the DNA is TGTGCCAGCAGCTTAAGCCCCGACAGCTCTATTGGCTACACCTTC.

This clonotype was recorded many times. This chain links TRBV7-2 with TRBJ2-7; 11 bases line up with TRBD1. This CDR3 spans 15 amino acids. The ends lost 4 bases at V and 7 bases at J; junction bases unmatched: 9. The V gene's germline CDR1 is SGHTA and CDR2 FQGNSA. CDR3 bases: TGTGCCAGCAGCTCAGGGACAGGGGGGATGCGGGAGCAGTACTTC. Protein sequence: CASSSGTGGMREQYF.

This clonotype was counted only a few times. The chain carries TRBV7-6 and TRBJ2-7, with 8 bases that match TRBD2. This CDR3 region has 15 residues. The trim removed 2 bases at V and 0 bases at J, leaving 3 bases unmatched. The germline V gene has CDR1 SGHVS and CDR2 FNYEAQ. The CDR3 loop reads CASSLFSGNSYEQYF. The CDR3 nucleotides read TGTGCCAGCAGCTTATTTAGCGGGAACTCCTACGAGCAGTACTTC.

This clonotype was found many times. The chain joins TRBV10-2 to TRBJ2-2, with D perhaps matching TRBD2 (5 bases). The CDR3 runs to 15 residues. CDR1 and CDR2 from the germline V gene are WSHSY and SAAADI. V was shortened by 1 base and J by 4 bases, with 10 bases between the two germline ends. The CDR3 reads CASSEFGRGTGELFF. As DNA, the CDR3 is TGCGCCAGCAGTGAGTTTGGTCGGGGCACCGGGGAGCTGTTTTTT.